The clone carrying this T cell receptor (beta chain) was recorded once. No antigen is known for it. This CDR3 has 14 amino acids. V dropped 3 bases and J dropped 2 bases, with 14 bases sitting between them. Per the germline V gene, CDR1 is DFQATT and CDR2 is SNEGSKA (reference sequence). This sample stems from a study of identical twins. General study results and limits: The abundant beta clonotypes from cord blood had fewer insertions, and memory repertoires had none of this. Because invariant MAIT and iNKT cells could be present, zero-insertion analyses could be partly confounded. Where out-of-frame alpha sequences were twin-shared, they showed excess low generation probability.

Template switching, a step in the protocol, added a universal primer site, and cDNA carried unique molecular identifiers. MiXCR, applied by TCRdb to the 5' RACE reads, yields one record per CDR3 protein. The repertoire holds roughly 150,000 distinct CDR3 sequences, with roughly 3.5% as singletons. V is TRBV20-1 and J is TRBJ2-7; maybe TRBD1 (6 bases). The material sequenced was memory T cells sorted from blood. This TCR derives from a man between 18 and 29 years old in good health. CDR3 in amino acids: CSASLGHRAYEQYF. The CDR3 bases are TGCAGTGCTAGTCTAGGTCACAGGGCCTACGAGCAGTACTTC.